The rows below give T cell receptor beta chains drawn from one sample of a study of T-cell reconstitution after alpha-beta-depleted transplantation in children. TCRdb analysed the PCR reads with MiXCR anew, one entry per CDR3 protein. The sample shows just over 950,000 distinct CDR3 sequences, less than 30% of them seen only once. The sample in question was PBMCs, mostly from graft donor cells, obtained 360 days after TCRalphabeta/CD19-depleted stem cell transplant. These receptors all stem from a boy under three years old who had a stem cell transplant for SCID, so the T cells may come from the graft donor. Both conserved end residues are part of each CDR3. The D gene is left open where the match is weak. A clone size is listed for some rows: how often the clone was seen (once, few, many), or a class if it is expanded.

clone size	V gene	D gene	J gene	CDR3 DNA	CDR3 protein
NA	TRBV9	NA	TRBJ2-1	TGTGCCAGCAGTTCCGACGGGGGTTCCTACAATGAGCAGTTCTTC	CASSSDGGSYNEQFF
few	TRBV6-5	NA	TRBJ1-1	TGTGCCAGCAGTTACTCCCTGCCGGGAGAACTATATGAAGCTTTCTTT	CASSYSLPGELYEAFF
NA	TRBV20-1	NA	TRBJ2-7	TGCAGTGCTAGCCCCGGACAGAGCTCCTACGAGCAGTACTTC	CSASPGQSSYEQYF
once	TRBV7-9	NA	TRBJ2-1	TGTGCCAGCAGCAAACCATCTAGCTCAGACAATGAGCAGTTCTTC	CASSKPSSSDNEQFF
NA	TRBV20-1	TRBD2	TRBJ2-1	TGCAGTGCTAGTCCCGGGACTAGCGGGGGTGGCTTGATCTACAATGAGCAGTTCTTC	CSASPGTSGGGLIYNEQFF
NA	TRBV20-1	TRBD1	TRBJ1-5	TGCAGTGCTAGGCGACAGGGTAAATCGAATCAGCCCCAGCATTTT	CSARRQGKSNQPQHF
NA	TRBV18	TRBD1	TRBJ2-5	TGTGCCAGCTCACCCCTCCCGACAGGGGCGCAAGAGACCCAGTACTTC	CASSPLPTGAQETQYF
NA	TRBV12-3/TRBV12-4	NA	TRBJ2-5	TGTGCCAGCAGGTTTGAGTTCCAAGAGACCCAGTACTTC	CASRFEFQETQYF
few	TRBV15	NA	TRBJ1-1	TGTGCCACCAGCAGAGATATTAGGGTTTCAGAAGCTTTCTTT	CATSRDIRVSEAFF
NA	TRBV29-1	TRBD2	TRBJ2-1	TGCAGCGTCGATTCCCCGGGACTAGCTTATTATCGGGAGCAGTTCTTC	CSVDSPGLAYYREQFF
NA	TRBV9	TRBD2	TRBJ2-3	TGTGCCAGCAGCATGCGAGCGGGGGGGCTGGGAGATACGCAGTATTTT	CASSMRAGGLGDTQYF
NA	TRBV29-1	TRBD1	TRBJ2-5	TGCAGCGTTGCCCCAGACAGGGGAGAGACCCAGTACTTC	CSVAPDRGETQYF
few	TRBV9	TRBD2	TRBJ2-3	TGTGCCAGCAGCCCTCTTAGCGGGGGGGCGGGAGATACGCAGTATTTT	CASSPLSGGAGDTQYF
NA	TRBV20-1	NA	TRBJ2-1	TGCAGTGCTAGAGAGGTCACGCCGAAACTCAGCTCCTACAATGAGCAGTTCTTC	CSAREVTPKLSSYNEQFF
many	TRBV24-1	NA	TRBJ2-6	TGTGCCACCAGTGACACAGGCCCAGGGGCCAACGTCCTGACTTTC	CATSDTGPGANVLTF
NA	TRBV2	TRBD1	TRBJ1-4	TGTGCCAGCGTGACCCAGGGGGCAACTAATGAAAAACTGTTTTTT	CASVTQGATNEKLFF
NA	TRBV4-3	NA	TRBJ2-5	TGCGCCAGCAGCCAAGTAAGGGCCCCGGAGGAGACCCAGTACTTC	CASSQVRAPEETQYF
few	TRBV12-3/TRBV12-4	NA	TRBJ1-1	NA	CASSFGGGTGQSPVGF
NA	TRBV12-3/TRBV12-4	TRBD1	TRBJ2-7	TGTGCCAGCAGTTTAAAGTGGGGACAGGGGGCCTACGAGCAGTACTTC	CASSLKWGQGAYEQYF
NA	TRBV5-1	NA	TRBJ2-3	TGCGCCAGCAGAGTGGGGGAGGATACGCAGTATTTT	CASRVGEDTQYF
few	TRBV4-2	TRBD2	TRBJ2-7	TGTGCCAGCAGCCACCCTAGCGGGGGGGCAGGTGAGCAGTACTTC	CASSHPSGGAGEQYF
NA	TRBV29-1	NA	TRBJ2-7	TGCAGCGTTCTGGACGGTAGCTCCTACGAGCAGTACTTC	CSVLDGSSYEQYF
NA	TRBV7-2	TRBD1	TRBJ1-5	TGTGCCAGCAGCCCCAGGGGGGACCTAAGCAATCAGCCCCAGCATTTT	CASSPRGDLSNQPQHF
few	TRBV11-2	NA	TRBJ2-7	TGTGCCAGCAGCCCACGGACAGTTGTCATCTACGAGCAGTACTTC	CASSPRTVVIYEQYF
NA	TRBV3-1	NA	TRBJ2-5	TGTGCCAGCAGCCAGCAAAGGCTCCAAGAGACCCAGTACTTC	CASSQQRLQETQYF
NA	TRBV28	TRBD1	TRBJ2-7	TGTGCCAGCAGTTTGGGGGACAGGGGGTTGAGCTACGAGCAGTACTTC	CASSLGDRGLSYEQYF
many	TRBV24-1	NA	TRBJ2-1	TGTGCCACCAGTGATTCCGGACATCCCATTCCCAATGAGCAGTTCTTC	CATSDSGHPIPNEQFF
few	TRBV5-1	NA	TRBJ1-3	TGCGCCAGCAGCTTGGAGGCCAGGAGCTCTGGAAACACCATATATTTT	CASSLEARSSGNTIYF
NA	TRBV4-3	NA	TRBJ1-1	TGCGCCAGCAGCGTCGCCCGGGGTGCGGGTTTCTTTTCGGCTTTCTTT	CASSVARGAGFFSAFF
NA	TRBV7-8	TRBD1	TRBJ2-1	TGTGCCAGCAGCTTACCGGGGACAGGGCCCTACAATGAGCAGTTCTTC	CASSLPGTGPYNEQFF
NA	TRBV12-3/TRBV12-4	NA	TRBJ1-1	TGTGCCAGCAGTTTGCCCCAGAACCCTGAAGCTTTCTTT	CASSLPQNPEAFF
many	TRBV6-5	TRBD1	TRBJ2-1	TGTGCCAGCAGTTACCGGGCGGTCAGGGGGTACAATGAGCAGTTCTTC	CASSYRAVRGYNEQFF
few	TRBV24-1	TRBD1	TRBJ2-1	TGTGCCACCAGTGATTACGCGACAGGGGGCTACAATGAGCAGTTCTTC	CATSDYATGGYNEQFF
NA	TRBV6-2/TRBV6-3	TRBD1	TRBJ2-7	TGTGCCACCCTCGGGACAGTGCCCCCCTACGAGCAGTACTTC	CATLGTVPPYEQYF